Presented here are 8 T cell receptor beta chains from one specimen sequenced in a study of T cell responses to AZD1222 COVID-19 vaccine. Clones were read by immunoSEQ multiplex PCR, and TCRdb kept only the in-frame ones, dropping some. The table includes around 130,000 clones, 93% detected once. The sequences come from peripheral blood, collected on day 0 of AZD1222 vaccination. Every receptor here comes from an adult in good health.

V usage is TRBV6-6 and J usage is TRBJ1-5; D unresolved. Per germline, CDR1 MNHNY and CDR2 SVGAGI (reference sequence). V was clipped by 2 bases and J by 6 bases, with 11 bases between them. This CDR3 region has 14 residues. In DNA, the CDR3 is TGTGCCAGCAGTTACCTAGGGATTACTCAGCCCCAGCATTTT. Translation: CASSYLGITQPQHF.

V gene TRBV6-5 combines with J gene TRBJ2-5, with D perhaps matching TRBD1 (5 bases). V lost 6 bases and J 2 bases, leaving 16 bases between the germline ends. CDR1 and CDR2 from the germline V gene are MNHEY and SVGAGI. The CDR3 extends over 15 amino acids. CDR3 sequence (DNA): TGTGCCAGCAGAGGCTGGGGCGATAGACAAGAGACCCAGTACTTC. Translation: CASRGWGDRQETQYF.

The chain uses TRBV28 and TRBJ2-7; D possibly matches TRBD1 or TRBD2 (5 bases each). The CDR3 is 14 amino acids. Trimming removed 6 bases at V and 6 bases at J, with 18 bases between. Germline V gene data show CDR1 as MDHEN and CDR2 as SYDVKM. DNA of the CDR3: TGTGCCAGCAGACCGCCGGGACCAAAGGCCGAGCAGTACTTC. Its translation: CASRPPGPKAEQYF.

This clone was found a few times. V gene TRBV4-3 combines with J gene TRBJ2-7; D ambiguous. Germline assignment: CDR1 LGHNA and CDR2 YSLEER. This CDR3 is built from 14 residues. Trimming removed 0 bases from V and 7 bases from J, with 13 bases in between. As DNA, the CDR3 is TGCGCCAGCAGCCAAGATGGCCTTGGTAGTGAGCAGTACTTC. Its translation is CASSQDGLGSEQYF.

This rearrangement joins TRBV7-9 to TRBJ2-7, with 7 bases that match TRBD1. From germline, CDR1 is SEHNR and CDR2 FQNEAQ (reference sequence). With 6 bases clipped from V and 5 bases from J, the junction kept 10 bases outside the gene matches. This CDR3 contains 14 residues. The CDR3 DNA sequence: TGTGCCAGCAGTAAGAACAGGGGAATGGACGAGCAGTACTTC. Its protein is CASSKNRGMDEQYF.

This clone was counted a single time. This chain links TRBV5-1 with TRBJ2-2; D gene ambiguous. Trimming removed 0 bases at V and 1 base at J, with 4 bases between. Germline V CDR1 and CDR2: SGHRS, YFSETQ. The CDR3 has 14 residues. CDR3 sequence: CASSLGWNTGELFF. CDR3 sequence (DNA): TGCGCCAGCAGCTTGGGTTGGAACACCGGGGAGCTGTTTTTT.

V is TRBV28 and J is TRBJ2-7, with D unclear. V lost 2 bases to trimming and J lost 3 bases, with 8 bases between them. The CDR3 is made up of 13 amino acids. CDR1 and CDR2 from the germline V gene are MDHEN and SYDVKM. The CDR3 sequence is CASSLAQYYEQYF. DNA for the CDR3: TGTGCCAGCAGTTTAGCACAGTACTACGAGCAGTACTTC.

The rearrangement joins TRBV4-1 to TRBJ1-2; 10 nucleotides agree with TRBD1. The CDR3 sequence is 15 residues long. Germline-derived CDR1 and CDR2 are MGHRA and YSYEKL. J gave up 2 bases and V 3 bases, and 3 bases lay outside the gene matches. Here the CDR3 reads CASSHPGQGNYGYTF. DNA for the CDR3: TGCGCCAGCAGCCATCCGGGACAGGGGAACTATGGCTACACCTTC.